Listed here are 19 T cell receptor beta chains from one sample, sequenced in a study of technical replicates of blood from four donors. Data came from immunoSEQ multiplex PCR; TCRdb stores just in-frame clones and leaves some out. The table records some 13,000 clones, around 82% of them present only once. Sequencing was done on a sample of PBMCs. These receptor sequences come from a human donor in good health.

The rearrangement joins TRBV2 to TRBJ2-5; 10 positions agree with TRBD1. The CDR3 spans 15 residues. V dropped 5 bases and J dropped 4; count of bases not matched to a gene: 7. Germline V gene lookup returns CDR1 SNHLY and CDR2 FYNNEI. CDR3 bases: TGTGCCAGCAGTCAAGGACAGGGGGATCGAGAGACCCAGTACTTC. This codes for CASSQGQGDRETQYF.

The chain links TRBV28 to TRBJ2-1; 8 nucleotides line up with TRBD2. Germline V gene data show CDR1 as MDHEN and CDR2 as SYDVKM. The J segment lost 5 bases and the V segment lost 3 bases, leaving 6 bases of the junction unmatched. The length of the CDR3 is 15 residues. This CDR3 reads CASSFIGRANNEQFF. Here the CDR3 DNA reads TGTGCCAGCAGTTTTATCGGGAGGGCTAACAATGAGCAGTTCTTC.

The rearrangement links TRBV6-6 to TRBJ2-7; D might be TRBD2 (5 bases). Trimming removed 5 bases from V and 3 bases from J, with 20 bases in between. The CDR3 covers 16 residues. The V gene's germline CDR1 is MNHNY and CDR2 SVGAGI (reference sequence). CDR3 sequence reads: CASSRQEFNGDYEQYF. The CDR3 DNA follows: TGTGCCAGCAGTCGGCAAGAATTCAACGGGGACTACGAGCAGTACTTC.

This clone showed up just once. This sequence joins TRBV6-1 and TRBJ1-2; 7 nucleotides agree with TRBD1. J was trimmed by 4 bases and V by 6 bases; bases with no gene match: 5. This CDR3 spans 13 amino acids. Germline assignment: CDR1 MNHNS and CDR2 SASEGT. In nucleotides, the CDR3 is TGTGCCAGCAGCCGGGACAGCAGCTATGGCTACACCTTC. It yields the protein CASSRDSSYGYTF.

This clone was detected only a few times. The rearrangement uses TRBV7-3 and TRBJ2-7, with 11 bases identical to TRBD1. V shed 2 bases, J shed 1 base, and the junction held 10 bases outside the gene matches. Germline V lookup: CDR1 SGHTA, CDR2 FQGTGA. This CDR3 has 18 amino acids. CDR3 nucleotide sequence: TGTGCCAGCAGCTTATCTCGGGTTGGGACAGGGGGATCCTACGAGCAGTACTTC. Its protein product is CASSLSRVGTGGSYEQYF.

In its sample, this clone was seen once. The rearrangement uses TRBV9 and TRBJ2-3, with 8 bases aligning to TRBD2. Germline V gene sequence: CDR1 SGDLS, CDR2 YYNGEE. This CDR3 comprises 15 residues. After removal of 2 bases from V and 2 bases from J, the junction contained 4 bases not matched to a gene. DNA of the CDR3: TGTGCCAGCAGCGTGAGCGGGAGCTCCACAGATACGCAGTATTTT. This gives the protein CASSVSGSSTDTQYF.

The chain recombines TRBV2 with TRBJ2-7; 12 nucleotides align to TRBD2. Germline-derived CDR1 and CDR2 are SNHLY and FYNNEI. The CDR3 runs 16 residues. V lost 0 bases and J lost 2; bases outside the gene matches: 2. CDR3 sequence (DNA): TGTGCCAGCAGTGAAGCGGGACTAGCGGGCGCCTACGAGCAGTACTTC. It is translated as CASSEAGLAGAYEQYF.

V usage is TRBV27 and J usage is TRBJ2-5; D might be TRBD2 (5 bases). The V gene lost 8 bases and the J gene lost 2 bases, with 24 bases spanning the gap. There are 17 residues in the CDR3. Per the germline V gene, CDR1 is MNHEY and CDR2 is SMNVEV (reference sequence). The CDR3 region is CASRPLRESGKQETQYF. In DNA, the CDR3 is TGTGCCAGCCGCCCCCTTCGGGAATCGGGTAAACAAGAGACCCAGTACTTC.

This clone was counted once. This chain joins TRBV19 and TRBJ1-2, with 7 nucleotides matching TRBD1. Unmatched junction bases numbered 10, after V lost 4 bases and J lost 2 bases. This CDR3 has 16 amino acids. In germline, CDR1 is LNHDA, CDR2 SQIVND (reference sequence). The DNA of the CDR3 is TGTGCCAGTAGTACCTACCCCGGGACAGTAAACTATGGCTACACCTTC. Its translation: CASSTYPGTVNYGYTF.

This clone was seen a single time. The chain couples TRBV4-1 to TRBJ2-1; TRBD1 might be the D (5 bases). Germline V gene lookup returns CDR1 MGHRA and CDR2 YSYEKL. The CDR3 totals 14 residues. V was clipped by 0 bases and J by 8 bases, with 11 bases between them. In DNA form, the CDR3 reads TGCGCCAGCAGCCAAGATAGGGGCTGGGATGAGCAGTTCTTC. Its translation: CASSQDRGWDEQFF.

The rearrangement uses TRBV7-2 and TRBJ1-1; D is unresolved. V was trimmed by 5 bases and J by 1 base, leaving 8 bases between them. From germline, CDR1 is SGHTA and CDR2 FQGNSA. The CDR3 runs to 13 residues. DNA of the CDR3: TGTGCCAGCAGCCCGTACAAGAACACTGAAGCTTTCTTT. Its translation: CASSPYKNTEAFF. Full variable domain (rest looked up from reference TRBV7-2 and TRBJ1-1): GAGVSQSPSNKVTEKGKDVELRCDPISGHTALYWYRQSLGQGLEFLIYFQGNSAPDKSGLPSDRFSAERTGGSVSTLTIQRTQQEDSAVYLCASSPYKNTEAFFGQGTRLTVV.

The V and J genes are TRBV2 and TRBJ2-5; D perhaps matches TRBD1 (5 bases). The tail of the sequence fits TRBJ2-7 better, so the J call may be wrong. There are 14 residues in the CDR3. Germline CDR1 SNHLY, CDR2 FYNNEI. In DNA form, the CDR3 reads TGTGCCAGCAGTGTTCAGGGATTTACCTACGAGCAGTACTTC. It specifies CASSVQGFTYEQYF.

Concerning this clone: The conserved phenylalanine or tryptophan is not found at the CDR3 terminus, so this likely reflects a read error. No DNA is shown, since the ends of the CDR3 on it are uncertain; the CDR3 is the one TCRdb lists. The chain links TRBV11-2 to TRBJ2-4; the table names TRBD2, a call not compared with the DNA. The CDR3 totals 12 residues, both ends included. Germline assignment: CDR1 SGHAT and CDR2 FQNNGV. The CDR3 sequence: CASSSEGTGVSL.

The chain combines TRBV19 with TRBJ1-1, with D perhaps matching TRBD1 (6 bases). Trimming pared 5 bases from V and 1 base from J, leaving 11 bases between. This CDR3 comprises 14 residues. CDR1 is LNHDA and CDR2 is SQIVND in the germline V gene (reference sequence). CDR3 in DNA: TGTGCCAGTAGTCTCGTACAGGGGAACACTGAAGCTTTCTTT. Amino acids: CASSLVQGNTEAFF.

This chain uses TRBV18 with TRBJ2-1; D is unclear. Trimming took 3 bases from V and 0 from J, leaving 6 bases between them. Germline loops: CDR1 KGHSH, CDR2 LQKENI. The CDR3 length is 14 residues. This CDR3 reads CASSPPRSYNEQFF. The CDR3 DNA reads as TGTGCCAGCTCACCCCCCCGCTCCTACAATGAGCAGTTCTTC. Filled out from reference TRBV18 and TRBJ2-1, the complete variable domain reads NAGVMQNPRHLVRRRGQEARLRCSPMKGHSHVYWYRQLPEEGLKFMVYLQKENIIDESGMPKERFSAEFPKEGPSILRIQQVVRGDSAAYFCASSPPRSYNEQFFGPGTRLTVL.

The gene calls are TRBV18 and TRBJ2-1; 16 positions match TRBD2. The J segment lost 9 bases and the V segment lost 6 bases, leaving 5 bases of the junction unmatched. The CDR3 consists of 15 residues. CDR1 KGHSH and CDR2 LQKENI come from the germline V gene. CDR3 loop: CASSQGTSGRGEQFF. DNA for the CDR3: TGTGCCAGCTCGCAAGGGACTAGCGGGAGGGGTGAGCAGTTCTTC.

V gene TRBV5-1 combines with J gene TRBJ2-2, with 9 bases lining up with TRBD1. The CDR3 loop spans 16 amino acids. Per the germline V gene, CDR1 is SGHRS and CDR2 is YFSETQ. J gave up 7 bases and V 4 bases, and 11 bases lay outside the gene matches. In DNA form, the CDR3 reads TGCGCCAGCAGCCACTCACGGACAGGGGCGGTCGGGGAGCTGTTTTTT. Translated, it gives CASSHSRTGAVGELFF.

The chain couples TRBV7-9 to TRBJ2-1; 8 bases are a match to TRBD2. The V gene's germline CDR1 is SEHNR and CDR2 FQNEAQ (reference sequence). The V gene end was trimmed by 0 bases and the J gene end by 6 bases; junction bases not matched to a gene: 10. The CDR3 covers 17 residues. The CDR3 loop is CASSLATSGLARNEQFF. In DNA form, the CDR3 reads TGTGCCAGCAGCTTAGCTACTAGCGGCCTAGCTCGCAATGAGCAGTTCTTC.

The V call is TRBV5-4, the J call TRBJ1-5, with 7 bases lining up with TRBD1. The trim removed 4 bases at V and 2 bases at J, leaving 3 bases unmatched. The CDR3 length is 14 residues. The germline gives CDR1 SGHNT, CDR2 YYREEE (reference sequence). The CDR3 sequence: CASSLDRGNQPQHF. The CDR3 nucleotides are TGTGCCAGCAGCCTTGACAGGGGCAATCAGCCCCAGCATTTT.